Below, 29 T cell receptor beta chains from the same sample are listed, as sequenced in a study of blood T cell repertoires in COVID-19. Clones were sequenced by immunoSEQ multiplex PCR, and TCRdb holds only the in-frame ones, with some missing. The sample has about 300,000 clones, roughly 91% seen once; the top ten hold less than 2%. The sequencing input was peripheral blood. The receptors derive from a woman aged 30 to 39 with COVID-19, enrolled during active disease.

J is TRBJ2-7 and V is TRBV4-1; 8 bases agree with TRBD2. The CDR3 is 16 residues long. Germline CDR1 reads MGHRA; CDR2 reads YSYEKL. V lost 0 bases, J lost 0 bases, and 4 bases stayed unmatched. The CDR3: CASSQDGGTSSYEQYF. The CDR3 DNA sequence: TGCGCCAGCAGCCAAGATGGGGGGACTAGCTCCTACGAGCAGTACTTC.

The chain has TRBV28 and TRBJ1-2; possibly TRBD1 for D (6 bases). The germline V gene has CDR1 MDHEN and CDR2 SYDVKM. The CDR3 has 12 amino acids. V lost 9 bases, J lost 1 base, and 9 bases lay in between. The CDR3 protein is CASWTVNYGYTF. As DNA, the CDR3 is TGTGCCAGTTGGACAGTTAACTATGGCTACACCTTC.

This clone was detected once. The CDR3 region is CASSPETGDSQETQYF. DNA of the CDR3: TGTGCCAGCAGCCCTGAGACAGGGGATTCCCAAGAGACCCAGTACTTC. V gene TRBV9 combines with J gene TRBJ2-5; TRBD1 matches 8 bases. Germline values: CDR1 SGDLS, CDR2 YYNGEE. The CDR3 consists of 16 residues. J gave up 1 base and V 4 bases, and 9 bases lay outside the gene matches.

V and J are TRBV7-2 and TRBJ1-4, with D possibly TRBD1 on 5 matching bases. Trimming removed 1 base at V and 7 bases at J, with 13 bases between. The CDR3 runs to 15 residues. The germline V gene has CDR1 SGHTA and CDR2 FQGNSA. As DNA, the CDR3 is TGTGCCAGCAGCTTAGTCGTCTCAGGGCGTGAAAAACTGTTTTTT. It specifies CASSLVVSGREKLFF.

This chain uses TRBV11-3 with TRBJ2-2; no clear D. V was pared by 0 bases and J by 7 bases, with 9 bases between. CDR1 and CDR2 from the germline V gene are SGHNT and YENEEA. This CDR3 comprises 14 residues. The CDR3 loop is CASSLEVVRGELFF. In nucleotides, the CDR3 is TGTGCCAGCAGCTTAGAAGTAGTCCGCGGGGAGCTGTTTTTT.

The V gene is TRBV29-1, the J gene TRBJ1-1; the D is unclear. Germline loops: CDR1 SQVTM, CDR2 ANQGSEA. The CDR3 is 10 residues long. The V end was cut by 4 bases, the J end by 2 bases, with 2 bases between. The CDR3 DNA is TGCAGCGTTGTAAACACTGAAGCTTTCTTT. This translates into CSVVNTEAFF.

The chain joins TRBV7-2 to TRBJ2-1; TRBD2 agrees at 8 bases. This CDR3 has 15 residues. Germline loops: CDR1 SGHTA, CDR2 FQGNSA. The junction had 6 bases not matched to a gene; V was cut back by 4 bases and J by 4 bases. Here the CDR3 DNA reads TGTGCCAGCAGCTCCGGGGGGGCCGAGTACAATGAGCAGTTCTTC. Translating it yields CASSSGGAEYNEQFF. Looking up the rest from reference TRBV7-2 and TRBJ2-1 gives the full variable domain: GAGVSQSPSNKVTEKGKDVELRCDPISGHTALYWYRQSLGQGLEFLIYFQGNSAPDKSGLPSDRFSAERTGGSVSTLTIQRTQQEDSAVYLCASSSGGAEYNEQFFGPGTRLTVL.

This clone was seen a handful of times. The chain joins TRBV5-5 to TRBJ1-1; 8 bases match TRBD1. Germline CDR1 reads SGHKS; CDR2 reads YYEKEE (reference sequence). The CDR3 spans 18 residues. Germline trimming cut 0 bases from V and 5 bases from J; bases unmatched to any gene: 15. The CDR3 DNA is TGTGCCAGCAGCTTGGACTTTATCGGACAGGGCCCGGGGACTGAAGCTTTCTTT. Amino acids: CASSLDFIGQGPGTEAFF.

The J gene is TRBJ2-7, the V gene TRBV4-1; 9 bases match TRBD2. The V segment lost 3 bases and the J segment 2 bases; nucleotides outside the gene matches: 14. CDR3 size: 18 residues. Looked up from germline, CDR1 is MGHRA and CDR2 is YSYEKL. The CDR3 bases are TGCGCCAGCAGCCAGATGAGGCCAGCGGGGGGAATACCCTACGAGCAGTACTTC. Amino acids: CASSQMRPAGGIPYEQYF.

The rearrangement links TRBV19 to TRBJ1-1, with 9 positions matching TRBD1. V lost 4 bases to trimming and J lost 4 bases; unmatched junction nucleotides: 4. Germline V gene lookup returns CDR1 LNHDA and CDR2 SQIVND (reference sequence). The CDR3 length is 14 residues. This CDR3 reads CASSKQGARTEAFF. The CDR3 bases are TGTGCCAGTAGTAAACAGGGGGCACGCACTGAAGCTTTCTTT.

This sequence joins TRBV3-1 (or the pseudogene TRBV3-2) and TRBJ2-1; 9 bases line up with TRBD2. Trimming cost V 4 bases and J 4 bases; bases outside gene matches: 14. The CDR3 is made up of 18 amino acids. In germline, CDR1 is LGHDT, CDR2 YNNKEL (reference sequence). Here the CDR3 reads CASSRSFFSGGPYNEQFF. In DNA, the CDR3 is TGTGCCAGCAGCCGATCGTTCTTCAGCGGGGGGCCTTACAATGAGCAGTTCTTC.

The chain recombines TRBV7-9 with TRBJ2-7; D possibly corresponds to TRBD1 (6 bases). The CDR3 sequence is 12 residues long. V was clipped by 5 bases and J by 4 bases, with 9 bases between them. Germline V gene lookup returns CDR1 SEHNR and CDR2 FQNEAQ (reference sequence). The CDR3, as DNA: TGTGCCAGCAGCCCCAGGGGATACGAGCAGTACTTC. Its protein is CASSPRGYEQYF.

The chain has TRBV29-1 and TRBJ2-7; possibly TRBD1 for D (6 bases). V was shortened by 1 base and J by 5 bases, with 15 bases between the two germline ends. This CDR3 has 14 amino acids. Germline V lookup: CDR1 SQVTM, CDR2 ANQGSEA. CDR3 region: CSVEAGTGIHEQYF. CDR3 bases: TGCAGCGTTGAAGCGGGCACAGGGATCCACGAGCAGTACTTC.

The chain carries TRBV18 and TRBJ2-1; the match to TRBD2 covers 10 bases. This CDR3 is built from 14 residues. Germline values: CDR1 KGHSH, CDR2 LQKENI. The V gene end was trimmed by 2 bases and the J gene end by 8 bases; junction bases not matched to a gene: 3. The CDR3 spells CASSPASGGDEQFF. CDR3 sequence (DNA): TGTGCCAGCTCACCAGCTAGCGGGGGTGATGAGCAGTTCTTC. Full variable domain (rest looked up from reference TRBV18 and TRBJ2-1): NAGVMQNPRHLVRRRGQEARLRCSPMKGHSHVYWYRQLPEEGLKFMVYLQKENIIDESGMPKERFSAEFPKEGPSILRIQQVVRGDSAAYFCASSPASGGDEQFFGPGTRLTVL.

Here the CDR3 DNA reads TGTGCCAGCAGTTTCGCAGGTCGATCTGAAGCTTTCTTT. Amino acid sequence: CASSFAGRSEAFF. This rearrangement joins TRBV6-5 to TRBJ1-1, with D unresolved. Trimming shortened V by 4 bases and J by 6 bases, and 12 bases separated the two germline ends. This CDR3 comprises 13 residues. CDR1 and CDR2 from the germline V gene are MNHEY and SVGAGI.

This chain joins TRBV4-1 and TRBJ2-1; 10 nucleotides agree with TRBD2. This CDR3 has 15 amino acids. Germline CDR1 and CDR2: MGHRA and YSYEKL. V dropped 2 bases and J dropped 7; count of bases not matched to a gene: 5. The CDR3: CASSQLAGALNEQFF. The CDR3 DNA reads TGCGCCAGCAGCCAACTAGCGGGGGCCCTAAATGAGCAGTTCTTC.

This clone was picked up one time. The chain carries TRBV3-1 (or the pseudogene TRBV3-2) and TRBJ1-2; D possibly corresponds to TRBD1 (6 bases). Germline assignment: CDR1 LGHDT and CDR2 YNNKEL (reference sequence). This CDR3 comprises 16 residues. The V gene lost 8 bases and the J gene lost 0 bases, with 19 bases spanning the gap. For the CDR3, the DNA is TGTGCCAGCGGACAGTCAGGTGATTTGGCTAACTATGGCTACACCTTC. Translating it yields CASGQSGDLANYGYTF.

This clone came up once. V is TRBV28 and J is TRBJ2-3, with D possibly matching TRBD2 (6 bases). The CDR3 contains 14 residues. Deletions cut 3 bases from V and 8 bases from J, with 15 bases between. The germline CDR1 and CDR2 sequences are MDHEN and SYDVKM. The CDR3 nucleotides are TGTGCCAGCAGTTTGGCAGCGGGCATAGGTACGCAGTATTTT. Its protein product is CASSLAAGIGTQYF.

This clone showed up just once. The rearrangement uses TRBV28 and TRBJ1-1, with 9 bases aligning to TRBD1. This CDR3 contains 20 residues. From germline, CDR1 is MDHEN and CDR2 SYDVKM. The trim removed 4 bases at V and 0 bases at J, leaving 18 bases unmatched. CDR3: CASSSARTGAGWVMNTEAFF. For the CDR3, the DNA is TGTGCCAGCAGTTCCGCCCGGACAGGGGCAGGATGGGTCATGAACACTGAAGCTTTCTTT.

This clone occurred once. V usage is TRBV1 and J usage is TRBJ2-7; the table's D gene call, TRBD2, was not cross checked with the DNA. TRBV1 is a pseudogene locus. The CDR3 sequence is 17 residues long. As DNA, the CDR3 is TGCACCAGCAGCCATCCCCCCGCCTTGACTAGTTTCTACGAGCAGTACGTC. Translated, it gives CTSSHPPALTSFYEQYV.

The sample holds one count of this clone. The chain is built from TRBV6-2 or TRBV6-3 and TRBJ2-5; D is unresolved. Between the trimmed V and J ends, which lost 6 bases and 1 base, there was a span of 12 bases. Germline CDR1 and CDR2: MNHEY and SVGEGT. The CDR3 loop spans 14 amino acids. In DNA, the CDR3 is TGTGCCAGCAGCCCCGCAGGATTCCAAGAGACCCAGTACTTC. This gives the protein CASSPAGFQETQYF.

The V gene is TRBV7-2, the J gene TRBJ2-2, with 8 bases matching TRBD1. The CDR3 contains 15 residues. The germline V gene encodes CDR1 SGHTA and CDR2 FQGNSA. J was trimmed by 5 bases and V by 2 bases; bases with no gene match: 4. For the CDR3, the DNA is TGTGCCAGCAGCTTAAGCAGGGGGCGGACCGGGGAGCTGTTTTTT. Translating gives CASSLSRGRTGELFF.

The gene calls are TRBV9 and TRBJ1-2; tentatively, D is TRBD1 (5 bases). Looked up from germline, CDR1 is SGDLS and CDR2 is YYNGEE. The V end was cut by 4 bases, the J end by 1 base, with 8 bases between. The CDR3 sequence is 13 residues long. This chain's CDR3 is CASSPDINYGYTF. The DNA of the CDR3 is TGTGCCAGCAGCCCGGACATTAACTATGGCTACACCTTC.

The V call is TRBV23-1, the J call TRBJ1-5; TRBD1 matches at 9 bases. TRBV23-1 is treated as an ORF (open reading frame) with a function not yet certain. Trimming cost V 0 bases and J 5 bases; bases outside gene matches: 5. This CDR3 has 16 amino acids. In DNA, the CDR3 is TGCGCCAGCAGTCAATCGGAGGGACAGGGACATCAGCCCCAGCATTTT. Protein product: CASSQSEGQGHQPQHF.

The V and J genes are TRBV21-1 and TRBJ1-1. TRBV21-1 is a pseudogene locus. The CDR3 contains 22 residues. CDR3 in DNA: TGTGCCAGCAGCAAATCTAAGGGTAAACGAGGGCAGAACGCCTCCTTGAACACTGAAGCTTTCTTT. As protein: CASSKSKGKRGQNASLNTEAFF.

In nucleotides, the CDR3 is TGTGCCAGTAGTATTTTTTGGGAGCACACCGGGGAGCTGTTTTTT. Translating gives CASSIFWEHTGELFF. This chain links TRBV19 with TRBJ2-2, with D perhaps TRBD2 (5 bases). CDR1 is LNHDA, CDR2 SQIVND, per germline (reference sequence). Trimming pared 3 bases from V and 3 bases from J, leaving 11 bases between. The CDR3 sequence is 15 residues long.

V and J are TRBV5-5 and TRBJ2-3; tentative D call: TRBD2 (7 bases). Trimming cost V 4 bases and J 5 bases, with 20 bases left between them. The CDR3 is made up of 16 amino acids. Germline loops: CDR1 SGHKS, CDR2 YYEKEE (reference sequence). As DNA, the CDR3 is TGTGCCAGCAGCCTTGATGCGGGGGCACTTGGAGATACGCAGTATTTT. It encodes CASSLDAGALGDTQYF.

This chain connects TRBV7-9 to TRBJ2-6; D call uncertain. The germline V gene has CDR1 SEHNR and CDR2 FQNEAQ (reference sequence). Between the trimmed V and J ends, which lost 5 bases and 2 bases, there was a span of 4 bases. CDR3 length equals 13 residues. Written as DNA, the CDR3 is TGTGCCAGCAGCCAGGCTGGGGCCAACGTCCTGACTTTC. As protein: CASSQAGANVLTF. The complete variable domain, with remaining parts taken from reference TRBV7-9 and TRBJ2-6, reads DTGVSQNPRHKITKRGQNVTFRCDPISEHNRLYWYRQTLGQGPEFLTYFQNEAQLEKSRLLSDRFSAERPKGSFSTLEIQRTEQGDSAMYLCASSQAGANVLTFGAGSRLTVL.

The CDR3 region is CATSDSPHRGHGETQYF. CDR3 DNA sequence: TGTGCCACCAGTGATTCACCTCACAGGGGGCACGGGGAGACCCAGTACTTC. The chain joins TRBV24-1 to TRBJ2-5; 9 positions match TRBD1. Per the germline V gene, CDR1 is KGHDR and CDR2 is SFDVKD. V lost 2 bases and J lost 5; bases outside the gene matches: 11. The CDR3 has 17 amino acids.